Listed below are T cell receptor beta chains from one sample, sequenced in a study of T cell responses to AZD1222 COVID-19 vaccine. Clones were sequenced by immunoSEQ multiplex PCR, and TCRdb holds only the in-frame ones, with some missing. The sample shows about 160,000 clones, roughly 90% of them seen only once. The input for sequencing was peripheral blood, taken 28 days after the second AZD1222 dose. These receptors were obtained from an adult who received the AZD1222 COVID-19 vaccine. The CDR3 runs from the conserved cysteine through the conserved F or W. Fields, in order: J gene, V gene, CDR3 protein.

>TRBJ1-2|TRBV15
CATRGGSYGYTF
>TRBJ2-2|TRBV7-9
CASSSPTGTGETGELFF
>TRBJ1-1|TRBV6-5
CASRTPGREHTEAFF
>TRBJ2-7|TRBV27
CASSLAGQGPHEQYF
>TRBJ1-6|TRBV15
CATSRAWSDSPLHF
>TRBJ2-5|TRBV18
CASSSELVGETQYF
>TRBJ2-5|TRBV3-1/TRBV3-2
CASSQDLATVETQYF
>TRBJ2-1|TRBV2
CASSVGESSYNEQFF
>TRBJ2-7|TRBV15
CATSRDRGVYEQYF
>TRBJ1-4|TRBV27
CASSPRLANEKLFF
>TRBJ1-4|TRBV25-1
CASSMRTGWNEKLFF
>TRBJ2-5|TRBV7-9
CASSLWGGFEETQYF
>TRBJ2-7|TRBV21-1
CASTFPGWPRNLAGTYEQYF
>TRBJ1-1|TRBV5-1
CASSLEGGYTEAFF
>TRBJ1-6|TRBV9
CASSQGPAGSPLHF
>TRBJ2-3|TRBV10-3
CAISPRGDNTDTQYF
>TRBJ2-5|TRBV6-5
CASSWGETQYF
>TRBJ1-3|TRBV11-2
CASSSTVSGNTIYF
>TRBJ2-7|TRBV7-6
CASSSNEEQYF
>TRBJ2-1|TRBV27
CASTLTSGVNEQFF
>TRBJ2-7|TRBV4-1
CASSQRTYSGTGQPYEQYF
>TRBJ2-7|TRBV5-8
CASSLGDRVGEQYF
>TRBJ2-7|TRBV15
CATSSERGDSYEQYF
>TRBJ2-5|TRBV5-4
CASSFSWSGRPEETQYF
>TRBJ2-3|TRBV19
CATSGREDTQYF
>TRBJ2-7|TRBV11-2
CASSLGGTYSYEQYF
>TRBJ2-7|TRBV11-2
CASSLLALGYEQYF
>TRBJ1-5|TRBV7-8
CASSLDIQPQHF